These 8 T cell receptor beta chains originate from one sample sequenced in a study of T cells in Graves' hyperthyroidism and ophthalmopathy. The source material, RNA transcripts, was used to amplify TCR beta CDR3 regions. HTBI primers were used for first-round RT-PCR of the TCR CDR3. TCRdb re-analysed the multiplex PCR reads in MiXCR, keeping a single row per CDR3 protein. In the table there are some 740,000 distinct CDR3 sequences, approximately 14% of which are singletons. The specimen was blood. The source of these receptors is a woman under 30 with Graves' hyperthyroidism.

This clonotype appeared a few times. The chain recombines TRBV12-3 or TRBV12-4 with TRBJ2-6; D is ambiguous. The V and J ends lost 8 bases and 0 bases respectively, with 8 bases between them. The CDR3 is made up of 14 amino acids. The CDR3 bases are TGTGCCAGCGACATACACTCTGGGGCCAACGTCCTGACTTTC. Its translation is CASDIHSGANVLTF.

This clonotype was seen only a few times. V usage is TRBV2 and J usage is TRBJ1-5; 7 positions agree with TRBD1. V was pared by 7 bases and J by 12 bases, with 18 bases of the junction left unmatched. This CDR3 comprises 15 residues. CDR1 and CDR2 (germline): SNHLY, FYNNEI. This CDR3 reads CASMKEGAGVEDQHF. CDR3 DNA sequence: TGTGCCAGCATGAAGGAGGGGGCAGGGGTTGAGGACCAGCATTTT. The complete variable domain, with remaining parts taken from reference TRBV2 and TRBJ1-5, reads EPEVTQTPSHQVTQMGQEVILRCVPISNHLYFYWYRQILGQKVEFLVSFYNNEISEKSEIFDDQFSVERPDGSNFTLKIRSTKLEDSAMYFCASMKEGAGVEDQHFGDGTRLSIL.

This clonotype occurred many times. The CDR3 nucleotides read TGTGCCTGGAGTGAGGGGGGGTCTCTTTACGAGCAGTACTTC. This encodes CAWSEGGSLYEQYF. The J gene is TRBJ2-7, the V gene TRBV30, with D maybe TRBD2 (7 bases). The germline gives CDR1 GTSNPN, CDR2 SVGIG (reference sequence). Trimming took 1 base from V and 4 from J, leaving 14 bases between them. This CDR3 is 14 amino acids long.

The rearrangement links TRBV13 to TRBJ1-4; D is perhaps TRBD1 (5 bases). Germline CDR1 is PRHDT and CDR2 is FYEKMQ (reference sequence). The CDR3 sequence is 13 residues long. The ends were cut back, 4 bases at V and 8 bases at J, with 11 bases in the middle. DNA for the CDR3: TGTGCCAGCAGCTCCGGGACGGAAGAAAAACTGTTTTTT. Translation: CASSSGTEEKLFF.

This clonotype was recorded a few times. The J gene is TRBJ1-1, the V gene TRBV19, with a tentative D call TRBD1 (5 bases). V lost 8 bases and J lost 2, with 12 bases in between. Germline-derived CDR1 and CDR2 are LNHDA and SQIVND (reference sequence). The CDR3 contains 13 residues. This CDR3 reads CASFPGLNTEAFF. CDR3 nucleotides: TGTGCCAGTTTTCCAGGGCTAAACACTGAAGCTTTCTTT. Full variable domain (rest looked up from reference TRBV19 and TRBJ1-1): DGGITQSPKYLFRKEGQNVTLSCEQNLNHDAMYWYRQDPGQGLRLIYYSQIVNDFQKGDIAEGYSVSREKKESFPLTVTSAQKNPTAFYLCASFPGLNTEAFFGQGTRLTVV.

This sequence joins TRBV7-8 and TRBJ2-2; 9 nucleotides match TRBD1. Trimming at V came to 1 base and at J to 3 bases, leaving 12 bases not matched to a gene. Germline-derived CDR1 and CDR2 are SGHVS and FQNEAQ. The CDR3 length is 19 residues. The CDR3 DNA is TGTGCCAGCAGCTTAGAGTACAGGGGGCTTTCCCAATACACCGGGGAGCTGTTTTTT. Residues: CASSLEYRGLSQYTGELFF.

The chain couples TRBV7-3 to TRBJ2-1; the D is unclear. Trimming stripped 6 bases from V and 4 bases from J, with 16 bases between. This CDR3 spans 15 amino acids. Germline-derived CDR1 and CDR2 are SGHTA and FQGTGA. The CDR3 reads CASSSNPGSYNEQFF. Here the CDR3 DNA reads TGTGCCAGCAGTTCCAACCCCGGCTCTTACAATGAGCAGTTCTTC.

This clonotype was detected only a few times. This chain links TRBV7-2 with TRBJ1-2; no reliable D call. Germline CDR1 and CDR2: SGHTA and FQGNSA. V lost 2 bases and J lost 8, with 9 bases in between. This CDR3 has 12 amino acids. CDR3: CASSLSVGGYTF. In DNA form, the CDR3 reads TGTGCCAGCAGCTTATCCGTCGGAGGCTACACCTTC.